The clone carrying this T cell receptor beta chain was picked up many times. Its antigen is still unknown. This entry belongs to a study of T cells in Graves' hyperthyroidism and ophthalmopathy. Amplified TCR beta CDR3 regions derived from RNA transcripts. TCR CDR3 underwent first-round RT-PCR with the HTBI primer set. TCRdb fed the multiplex PCR reads into MiXCR, producing one record per CDR3 protein. The data show around 350,000 distinct CDR3 sequences, with approximately 14% seen just once and 25% to 30% held by the top ten. Trimming cost V 2 bases and J 5 bases; bases outside gene matches: 12. The germline V gene has CDR1 MNHNS and CDR2 SASEGT. This CDR3 has 16 residues. Findings and limits, study-wide: A model built on 13 V-J features separated ophthalmopathy from stable hyperthyroidism.

Input material: blood. The V call is TRBV6-1, the J call TRBJ2-7, with 7 bases that match TRBD2. The receptor comes from a young woman with Graves' hyperthyroidism that later progressed to Graves' ophthalmopathy. The CDR3: CASSERSSGPLDEQYF. In DNA form, the CDR3 reads TGTGCCAGCAGTGAAAGGTCTAGCGGCCCCCTAGACGAGCAGTACTTC.